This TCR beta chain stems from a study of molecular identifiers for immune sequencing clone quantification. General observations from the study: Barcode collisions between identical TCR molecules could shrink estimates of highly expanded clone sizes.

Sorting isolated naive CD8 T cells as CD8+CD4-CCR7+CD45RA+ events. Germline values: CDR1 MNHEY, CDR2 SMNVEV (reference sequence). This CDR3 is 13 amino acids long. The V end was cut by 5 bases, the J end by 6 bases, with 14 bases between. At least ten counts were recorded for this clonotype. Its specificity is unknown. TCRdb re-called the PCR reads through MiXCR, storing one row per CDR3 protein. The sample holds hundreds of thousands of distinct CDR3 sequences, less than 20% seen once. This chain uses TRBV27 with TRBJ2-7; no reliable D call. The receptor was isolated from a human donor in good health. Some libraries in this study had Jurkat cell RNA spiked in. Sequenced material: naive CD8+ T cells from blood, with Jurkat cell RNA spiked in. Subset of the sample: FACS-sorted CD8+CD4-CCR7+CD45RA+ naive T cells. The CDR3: CASSPLTIGEQYF. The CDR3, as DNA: TGTGCCAGCAGTCCATTGACGATTGGCGAGCAGTACTTC.